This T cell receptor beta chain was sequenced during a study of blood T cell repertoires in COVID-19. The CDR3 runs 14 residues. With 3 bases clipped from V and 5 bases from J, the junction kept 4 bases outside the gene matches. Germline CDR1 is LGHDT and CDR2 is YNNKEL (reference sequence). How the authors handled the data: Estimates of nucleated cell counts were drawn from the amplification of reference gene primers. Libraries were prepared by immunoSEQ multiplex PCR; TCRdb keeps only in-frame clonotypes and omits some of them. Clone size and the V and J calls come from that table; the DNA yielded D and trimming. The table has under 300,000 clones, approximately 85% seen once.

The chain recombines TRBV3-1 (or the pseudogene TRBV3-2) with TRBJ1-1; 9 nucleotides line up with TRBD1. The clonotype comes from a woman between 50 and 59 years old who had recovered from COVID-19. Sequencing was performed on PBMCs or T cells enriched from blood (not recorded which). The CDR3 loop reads CASSHNRGLTEAFF. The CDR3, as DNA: TGTGCCAGCAGCCACAACAGGGGGCTTACTGAAGCTTTCTTT.